The present T cell receptor (beta chain) was sequenced within a study of metastatic and nonmetastatic thyroid tumors. About the research overall: From malignant and benign thyroid patients, repertoires in blood and in tumor or nodule tissue were compared.

This clone came up a few times. What it binds is unknown. Authors' methods: What underpinned the distant-metastasis classifier for papillary thyroid cancer was the set of CDR3 differences across clinicopathological groups. TCRdb re-clonotyped the PCR reads through MiXCR. The V and J calls reflect TCRdb's pipeline rather than the authors' work. This sample has about 4,500 clones; about 31% occur once, and the top ten carry 16%. Nobody among the patients had been given any treatment before thyroid surgery. General study findings and limits: Significantly higher TCR beta diversity was reportedly seen in malignant thyroid tumors than benign nodules, in blood and tumor.

The sequenced sample consisted of adjacent normal tissue. The source is a male donor with papillary thyroid cancer or a benign thyroid nodule (not recorded which). Some clones in this sample may be carry-over from other donors' samples.

DNA for the CDR3: TGTGCCAGCAGTTCCCCCGCTAGCGGACGCCCAACACCCTACGAGCAGTACTTC. Amino acid sequence: CASSSPASGRPTPYEQYF. This chain links TRBV28 with TRBJ2-7; 7 bases are a match to TRBD2. Trimming took 4 bases from V and 2 from J; bases not matched to a gene: 17. This CDR3 is built from 18 residues. The germline V gene encodes CDR1 MDHEN and CDR2 SYDVKM. The full variable domain, rest sourced from reference TRBV28 and TRBJ2-7, is DVKVTQSSRYLVKRTGEKVFLECVQDMDHENMFWYRQDPGLGLRLIYFSYDVKMKEKGDIPEGYSVSREKKERFSLILESASTNQTSMYLCASSSPASGRPTPYEQYFGPGTRLTVT.